This T cell receptor beta chain was documented in a study of cytomegalovirus exposure and HLA in healthy donors (dated by TCRdb to the late 2010s). About the full investigation: An earlier analysis of approximately 640 of the donors reported 250 to 300 Gb of sequence data and 117 million unique TCR beta sequences from some 180 million T cells. The study combined high-throughput TCR immunosequencing, statistical association of individual TCRs with disease status, and machine learning to predict cytomegalovirus infection status. An earlier analysis of about 600 of the donors used high-throughput TCR beta sequencing to judge whether each TCR beta V gene segment behaved as functional or pseudogenic. A later genetic analysis took genome-wide SNP genotypes for about 65% of the 666 donors and used that subset as a discovery cohort. Donor age, sex, ethnicity and CMV serostatus were compiled together with the repertoire data. The genetic ancestry cluster associated with self-reported Caucasian donors included around four fifths of the 350 to 500 genotyped donors. A later analysis re-analyzed previously published TCR beta repertoires from roughly 690 donors and added high-resolution HLA genotyping to study TCR occurrence patterns. The study was designed to test whether signatures of past pathogen exposure could be identified by cataloging public T cell receptors. HLA typing included class I and class II loci at four-digit resolution. The T cell repertoires of about 700 subjects were profiled by immunosequencing and related to cytomegalovirus serostatus. Rather than drawing on any new phenotypic data, the later analysis identified candidate immune exposures from TCR beta sequences and the way those sequences occurred across donors. Along with the roughly 700-subject first cohort, a separate validation cohort of some 130 different subjects was used. Every repertoire in the discovery cohort had been generated on one and the same sequencing platform. About 310 gigabases of sequencing data and approximately 84 million unique TCR sequences were included in an early release covering roughly 600 HLA-typed donors. Across approximately 420 genotyped donors of the cohort, an average of approximately 240,000 unique TCR beta nucleotide sequences per donor were sequenced, and about a sixth of those sequences were non-productive. Several DR-DQ haplotypes were treated as single units for association and clustering because of strong linkage in the cohort. The number of typed donors differed by locus: about 620-640 for A, B, C, DRB1 and DQB1; approximately 530 for DQA1; 606 for DPA1; and about 450 for DPB1.

The library was obtained by the immunoSEQ multiplex PCR assay. For the multiplex PCR, a mixture combining 60 forward primers for TCR Vbeta segments and 13 reverse primers for TCR Jbeta segments was used. The CDR3 region of rearranged TCR beta genes was amplified from genomic DNA by a multiplex PCR assay. Amplified TCR beta libraries were sequenced as 87-base-pair reads on the Illumina HiSeq System. The paper's data handling went like this. A later analysis counted approximately 76 million unique TCR beta chains across the 670 or so repertoires, and around 9.9 million of these chains were shared by at least two donors. Raw reads were error-corrected and collapsed into unique sequences by a nearest-neighbor algorithm in which closely related sequences were merged to remove PCR and sequencing errors. Alignment of CDR3 sequences to IMGT reference sequences was used to assign V, D and J gene segments. For a sequence to be retained, a match of at least six nucleotides was required to both a V gene segment and a J gene segment. Rearrangements were called productive when the CDR3 lacked stop codons and stayed in frame with V and J; all others were non-productive. Following IMGT convention, CDR3 was defined as the stretch from the second conserved V-encoded cysteine to the conserved J-encoded phenylalanine. The earlier analysis of 587 of the donors excluded sequences that lacked an unambiguous match to a single V gene segment. In an earlier analysis of roughly 600 of the donors, a V segment was called functional when productive rearrangements were above 56.7%, and segregating when the standard deviation between donors exceeded 5%. A statistical classification framework was developed to diagnose cytomegalovirus status using the catalog of TCR beta chain sequences. V and J gene assignment, in a later analysis, came from comparing TCR nucleotide sequences with IMGT/GENE-DB human TR gene sequences. In a later analysis, CDR3 sequences and most-parsimonious VDJ recombination scenarios were assigned using the TCRdist pipeline. In a later analysis, each TCR beta chain was defined by its CDR3 amino acid sequence together with its V-gene family, and reads lacking a unique V-gene family were excluded. In a later analysis, several hundred highly shared, low-generation-probability nucleotide sequences were removed to address suspected cross-contamination and a sequencing artifact. For each public chain, a later analysis derived a clonal expansion index from normalized ranks of inferred template counts within each repertoire. In a later analysis, generation probabilities were computed using a VDJ recombination model fitted to out-of-frame rearrangements, and the results were checked against IGoR. Hypergeometric tests were used in a later analysis to score TCR-TCR, TCR-HLA and TCR-CMV co-occurrence, with a repertoire-size bias correction applied to the TCR pairs. To estimate false discovery rates, a later analysis permuted the HLA or CMV assignments 20 times. A later analysis grouped co-occurring TCRs with DBSCAN, adding TCRdist sequence similarity when clustering within HLA-allele-positive subsets. Repertoires with fewer than 30,000 or more than 120,000 public chains, plus five repertoires with anomalous nucleotide sharing, were excluded from co-occurrence clustering. Imported from immuneACCESS, the table was reduced by TCRdb to in-frame sequences with V and J called. These copies leave out some clones; in studies compared against another copy, an unresolved V gene accounts for under half, and the cause of the remainder is not known. Clone size and V and J calls were adopted from that table, with D and trimming inferred from the DNA. This sample is represented by approximately 170,000 clones; about four fifths of them were singletons. The top ten hold roughly 7% of the sample.

Paper-wide results and their limitations: A later genetic analysis associated a missense DCLRE1C variant with V-gene and J-gene trimming of TCR beta chains, and an independent cohort replicated the association. Linkage disequilibrium might explain the correlated functional status among segregating V segments, but an unknown experimental factor could not be excluded. In a later analysis, several top co-occurrence clusters were reported to appear linked to parvovirus B19, influenza, CMV and Epstein-Barr virus. A further reported finding was that TCR beta sequences accurately predicted the HLA-A and HLA-B alleles for most subjects in the first cohort. The study gave a list of 150 to 200 TCR beta chains associated with cytomegalovirus. When HLA alleles, especially DR and DQ, strongly co-occurred, TCR associations were difficult to assign to individual alleles. According to a later analysis, most CMV-associated TCR beta chains appeared to be HLA-restricted, and the HLA associations seemed to be driven largely by CMV exposure. The presence/absence analyses assumed that sequencing depth was roughly uniform across donors, and that assumption may not be true. Compared with equally common non-associated chains, HLA-associated TCR beta chains in a later analysis were more clonally expanded and had lower generation probabilities. Broadly in line with IMGT annotations, most TCR beta V segments showed up in productive rearrangements about 90% or about 30% of the time in an earlier analysis of 587 of the donors. Only TCR beta chains were sequenced in this cohort, and the absence of alpha or paired-chain data limited detectable features. HLA typing was unavailable for some donors at each locus, so association tests used only the typed subset. A cluster of highly shared sequence variants was judged likely to be a technical artifact of the sequencing pipeline. Three of the identified cytomegalovirus-associated TCR beta chains were confirmed in vitro to be specific for cytomegalovirus antigens. A later genetic analysis reported fewer N-insertions in productive TCRs among donors in an Asian-associated ancestry cluster than the roughly 720-donor mean. A later analysis found that TCR association rates varied across HLA loci, with DRB1 alleles showing the most associated TCRs and HLA-C alleles the fewest. The only immune exposure information available for the cohort was CMV serostatus. In both the original and validation cohorts, the classifier was reported to diagnose cytomegalovirus status with high specificity and sensitivity. While some public TCRs were present in many individuals, most TCR sequences turned up only very rarely across donors. Because counts were too low, some 16 rarely observed V segments, including chromosome 9 orphons, were excluded from the earlier analysis of 500 to 700 of the donors. At a false discovery rate of 0.05, a later analysis linked around 17,000 TCR beta sequences to specific HLA alleles. The authors suggested that the approach could potentially be extended to other disease states and immunological phenotypes.

On this clone: The antigen it recognizes is unknown. The sample holds no much larger clone one base away, and base qualities are not on file.

In total, 500 to 700 healthy bone marrow donors made up the cohort. All cohort members were sampled while nominally healthy, although unrecorded immune exposures were likely present. The donor tested CMV seropositive and was one of the 289 seropositive cohort members. Each donor provided a peripheral blood sample, and peripheral blood mononuclear cells were used for TCR beta sequencing. The Qiagen DNeasy Blood Extraction Kit was used to extract genomic DNA from the blood cell samples. The specimen sequenced was PBMCs. The receptor comes from a male donor in good health and CMV-seropositive.

The nucleotide sequence reads TGTGCCAGCAGCCAGGGCAGAATCTACACCTTC. The encoded protein is CASSQGRIYTF. Recombination connected TRBV4-2 to TRBJ1-2, with the D gene too uncertain to name. The CDR3 sequence holds 11 residues, the cysteine and phenylalanine included. Only the CDR3 portion is preserved as DNA: 33 bases, with reading frame beginning at the first base. V drops 3 bases and J drops 10 bases, leaving 9 bases in between. CDR1 and CDR2 are read off the germline V gene as LGHNA and YNFKEQ.